The entry below gives a single TCR beta chain sequence along with its context. The sample originates from a study of T cells after somatic rescue of genetic block. After removal of 2 bases from V and 7 bases from J, the junction contained 9 bases not matched to a gene. CDR3 length: 16 residues. Looked up from germline, CDR1 is SGHVS and CDR2 is FNYEAQ. Sequencing used immunoSEQ multiplex PCR; TCRdb keeps in-frame clones, though not all of them. The sample records 14,000 to 15,000 clones, 60% to 80% being singletons. The chain is built from TRBV7-6 and TRBJ2-1; 9 bases map to TRBD2. The specimen sequenced was peripheral blood mononuclear cells (PBMCs). This receptor was obtained from a boy younger than 18. CDR3 bases: TGTGCCAGCAGCTTAATGGGCGGGGGGGCCAGAAATGAGCAGTTCTTC. Amino acid sequence: CASSLMGGGARNEQFF.